Shown below are 8 T cell receptor beta chains from a single sample sequenced in a study of blood T cell repertoires in COVID-19. TCRdb keeps only in-frame clones here, not all; method: immunoSEQ multiplex PCR. Here the sample spans 6,000 or so clones, 80% to 90% being singletons. The sequencing sample was made of peripheral blood. The source is a human donor with active COVID-19. The donor label of this sample is uncertain.

The genes are TRBV5-6 and TRBJ2-5, with 8 bases that match TRBD2. The germline gives CDR1 SGHDT, CDR2 YYEEEE. The CDR3 is 14 residues long. V shed 3 bases and J 4 bases; nucleotides not matched to a gene: 5. CDR3 coding DNA: TGTGCCAGCAGCTGGGCCGGGACTAGAGAGACCCAGTACTTC. Encoded protein: CASSWAGTRETQYF.

A few counts support this clone. The CDR3 nucleotides are TGTGCCACCGGACAGGGGAATGGCTACACCTTC. Translation: CATGQGNGYTF. The chain joins TRBV6-5 to TRBJ1-2; 9 nucleotides match TRBD1. The germline V gene encodes CDR1 MNHEY and CDR2 SVGAGI. This CDR3 is 11 amino acids long. V was pared by 10 bases and J by 6 bases, with 3 bases of the junction left unmatched.

The chain employs TRBV2 and TRBJ2-2; 11 bases agree with TRBD1. The CDR3 runs 16 residues. With 6 bases clipped from V and 4 bases from J, the junction kept 7 bases outside the gene matches. The germline V gene has CDR1 SNHLY and CDR2 FYNNEI. The CDR3 nucleotides are TGTGCCAGCAGACGGACAGGGGGCAAAATCACCGGGGAGCTGTTTTTT. It translates to CASRRTGGKITGELFF.

The chain employs TRBV6-5 and TRBJ2-7; 12 nucleotides match TRBD2. Germline lookup yields CDR1 MNHEY and CDR2 SVGAGI. This CDR3 has 15 residues. The junction had 6 bases not matched to a gene; V was cut back by 6 bases and J by 3 bases. CDR3 residues: CASSQWTSGDYEQYF. DNA of the CDR3: TGTGCCAGCAGCCAATGGACTAGCGGGGACTACGAGCAGTACTTC.

This clone has more than one count but fewer than ten. The chain combines TRBV9 with TRBJ2-2; 7 nucleotides line up with TRBD1. V lost 1 base, J lost 0 bases, and 3 bases stayed unmatched. CDR3 length: 16 residues. CDR1 and CDR2 (germline): SGDLS, YYNGEE. CDR3 sequence (DNA): TGTGCCAGCAGCGTAAGACAGGGACCGAACACCGGGGAGCTGTTTTTT. It specifies CASSVRQGPNTGELFF.

This sequence joins TRBV6-5 and TRBJ2-2; D may be TRBD2 (5 bases). The germline V gene encodes CDR1 MNHEY and CDR2 SVGAGI. Trimming shortened V by 5 bases and J by 6 bases, and 16 bases separated the two germline ends. The CDR3 is 15 amino acids. The CDR3 loop is CASSPFPGVAGELFF. The CDR3 nucleotides read TGTGCCAGCAGTCCCTTCCCCGGGGTCGCCGGGGAGCTGTTTTTT.

The chain uses TRBV6-5 and TRBJ1-2; 7 bases are shared with TRBD1. The CDR3 has 14 amino acids. Losses at the gene ends were 7 bases for V and 4 bases for J; bases not matched to a gene: 9. The germline gives CDR1 MNHEY, CDR2 SVGAGI. CDR3 DNA sequence: TGTGCCAGCACCAAGACAGGGTCCGCCTATGGCTACACCTTC. Translating it yields CASTKTGSAYGYTF.

The chain joins TRBV4-1 to TRBJ2-2; D gene uncertain. CDR1 and CDR2 from the germline V gene are MGHRA and YSYEKL. The V and J ends lost 0 bases and 0 bases respectively, with 11 bases between them. The CDR3 spans 17 residues. DNA of the CDR3: TGCGCCAGCAGCCAAGATGAGGCTCTCTCGAACACCGGGGAGCTGTTTTTT. Protein product: CASSQDEALSNTGELFF.